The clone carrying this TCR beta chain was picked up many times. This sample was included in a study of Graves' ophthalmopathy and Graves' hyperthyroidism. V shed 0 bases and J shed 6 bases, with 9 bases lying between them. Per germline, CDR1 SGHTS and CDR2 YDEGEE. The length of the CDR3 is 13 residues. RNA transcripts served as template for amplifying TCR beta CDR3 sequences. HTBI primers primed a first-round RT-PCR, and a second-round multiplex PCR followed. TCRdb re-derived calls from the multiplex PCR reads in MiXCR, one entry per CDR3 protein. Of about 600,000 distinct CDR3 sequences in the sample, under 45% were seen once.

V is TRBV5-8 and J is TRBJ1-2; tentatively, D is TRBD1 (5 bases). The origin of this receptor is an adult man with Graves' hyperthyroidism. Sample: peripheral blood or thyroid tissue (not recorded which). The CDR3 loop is CASSLGQMNGYTF. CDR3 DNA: TGTGCCAGCAGCTTGGGACAGATGAATGGCTACACCTTC.